The clone carrying this TCR beta chain was recorded a few times. Antigen specificity is unknown. The germline gives CDR1 LGHNA, CDR2 YSLEER. Trimming removed 3 bases from V and 0 bases from J, with 16 bases in between. This CDR3 region has 17 residues. PCR was performed a second time for roughly 7 to 11 cycles using a sample-barcoded 5' primer and a J-beta primer mix. TCRdb independently ran MiXCR on the 5' RACE reads; one entry per CDR3 protein. The table includes roughly 1,800,000 distinct CDR3 sequences, roughly 50% detected once. The sample is drawn from a study of blood T cells in healthy people across ages. Findings of the study overall: Naive T cell percentage strongly correlated with TCR beta diversity.

This TCR derives from a middle-aged woman in good health. The genes are TRBV4-3 and TRBJ2-3; a possible D gene is TRBD1 (5 bases). What was sequenced was blood. CDR3 amino acids: CASSQADSSDSTDTQYF. CDR3 DNA: TGCGCCAGCAGCCAGGCCGACAGTAGTGATAGCACAGATACGCAGTATTTT.